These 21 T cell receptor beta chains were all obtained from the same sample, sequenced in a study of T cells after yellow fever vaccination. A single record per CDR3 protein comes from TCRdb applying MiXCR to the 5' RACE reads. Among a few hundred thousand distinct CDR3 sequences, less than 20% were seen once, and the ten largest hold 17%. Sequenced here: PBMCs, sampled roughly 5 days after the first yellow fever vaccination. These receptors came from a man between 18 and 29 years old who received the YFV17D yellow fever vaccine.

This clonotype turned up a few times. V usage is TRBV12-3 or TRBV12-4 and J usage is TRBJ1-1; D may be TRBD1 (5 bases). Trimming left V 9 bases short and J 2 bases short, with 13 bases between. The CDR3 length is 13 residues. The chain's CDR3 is CASGGQVNTEAFF. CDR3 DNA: TGTGCCAGTGGGGGTCAGGTAAACACTGAAGCTTTCTTT.

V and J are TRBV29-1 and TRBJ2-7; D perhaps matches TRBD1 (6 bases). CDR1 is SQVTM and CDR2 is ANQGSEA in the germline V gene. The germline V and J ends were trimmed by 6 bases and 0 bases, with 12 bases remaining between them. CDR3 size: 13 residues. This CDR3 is CSVFRDNSYEQYF. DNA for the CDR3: TGCAGCGTCTTCCGGGACAACTCCTACGAGCAGTACTTC.

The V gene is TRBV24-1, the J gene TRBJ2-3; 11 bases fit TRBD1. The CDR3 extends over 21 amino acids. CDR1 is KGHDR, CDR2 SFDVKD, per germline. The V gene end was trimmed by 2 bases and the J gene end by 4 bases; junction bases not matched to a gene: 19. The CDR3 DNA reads TGTGCCACCAGTGATTCAGGACAGGGGGCTGATCGTAGTCTATATCCAGATACGCAGTATTTT. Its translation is CATSDSGQGADRSLYPDTQYF.

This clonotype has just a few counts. CDR3 residues: CASSRTGPTYEQYF. The CDR3 DNA is TGTGCCAGCAGCCGGACAGGGCCTACCTACGAGCAGTACTTC. The chain links TRBV7-9 to TRBJ2-7; 8 bases are a match to TRBD1. Germline V gives CDR1 SEHNR, CDR2 FQNEAQ (reference sequence). The CDR3 totals 14 residues. Unmatched junction bases numbered 5, after V lost 5 bases and J lost 2 bases.

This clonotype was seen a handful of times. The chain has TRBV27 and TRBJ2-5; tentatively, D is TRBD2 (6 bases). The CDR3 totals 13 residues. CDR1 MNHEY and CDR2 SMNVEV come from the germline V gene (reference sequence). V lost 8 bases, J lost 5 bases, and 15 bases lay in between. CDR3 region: CASGQGRGETQYF. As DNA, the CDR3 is TGTGCCAGCGGCCAGGGTCGGGGGGAGACCCAGTACTTC.

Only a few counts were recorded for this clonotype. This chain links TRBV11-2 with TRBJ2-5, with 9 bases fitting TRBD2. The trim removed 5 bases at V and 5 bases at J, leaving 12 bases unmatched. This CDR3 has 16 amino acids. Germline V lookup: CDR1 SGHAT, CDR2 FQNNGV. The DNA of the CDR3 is TGTGCCAGCAGCAAAACGTGGACTAGCGAGAGTGAGACCCAGTACTTC. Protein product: CASSKTWTSESETQYF. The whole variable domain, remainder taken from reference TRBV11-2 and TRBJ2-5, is EAGVAQSPRYKIIEKRQSVAFWCNPISGHATLYWYQQILGQGPKLLIQFQNNGVVDDSQLPKDRFSAERLKGVDSTLKIQPAKLEDSAVYLCASSKTWTSESETQYFGPGTRLLVL.

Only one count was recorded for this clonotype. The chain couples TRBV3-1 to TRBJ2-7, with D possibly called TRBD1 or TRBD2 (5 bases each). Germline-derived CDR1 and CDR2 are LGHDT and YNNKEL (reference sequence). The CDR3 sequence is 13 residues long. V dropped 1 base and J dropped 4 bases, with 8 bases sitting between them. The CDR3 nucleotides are TGTGCCAGCAGCCAAGGGGACGGATACGAGCAGTACGTC. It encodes CASSQGDGYEQYV.

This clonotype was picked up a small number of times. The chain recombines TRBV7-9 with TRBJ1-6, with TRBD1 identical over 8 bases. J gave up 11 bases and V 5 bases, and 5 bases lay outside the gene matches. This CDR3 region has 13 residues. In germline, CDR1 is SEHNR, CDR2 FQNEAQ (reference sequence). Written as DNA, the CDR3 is TGTGCCAGCAGCCACAGGGGGAAGGCACCCCTCCACTTT. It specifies CASSHRGKAPLHF.

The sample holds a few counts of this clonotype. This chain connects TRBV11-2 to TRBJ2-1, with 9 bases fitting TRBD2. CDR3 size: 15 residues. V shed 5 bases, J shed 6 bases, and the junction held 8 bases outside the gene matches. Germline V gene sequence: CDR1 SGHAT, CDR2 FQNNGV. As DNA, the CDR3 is TGTGCCAGCAGCCCGACGGGACTAGCCATCAATGAGCAGTTCTTC. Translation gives CASSPTGLAINEQFF.

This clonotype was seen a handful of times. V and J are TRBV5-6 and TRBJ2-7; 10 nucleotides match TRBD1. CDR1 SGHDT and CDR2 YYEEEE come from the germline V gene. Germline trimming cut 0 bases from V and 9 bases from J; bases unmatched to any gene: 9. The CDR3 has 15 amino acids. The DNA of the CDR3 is TGTGCCAGCAGCTTGGCCGGGACAGGGGAGTCTGGGCAGTACGTC. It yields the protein CASSLAGTGESGQYV.

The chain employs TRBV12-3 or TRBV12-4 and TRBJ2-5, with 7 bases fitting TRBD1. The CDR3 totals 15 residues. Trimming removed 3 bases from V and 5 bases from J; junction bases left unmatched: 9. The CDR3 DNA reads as TGTGCCAGCAGTTTCGGTATAGGGGGCTCTGAGACCCAGTACTTC. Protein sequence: CASSFGIGGSETQYF.

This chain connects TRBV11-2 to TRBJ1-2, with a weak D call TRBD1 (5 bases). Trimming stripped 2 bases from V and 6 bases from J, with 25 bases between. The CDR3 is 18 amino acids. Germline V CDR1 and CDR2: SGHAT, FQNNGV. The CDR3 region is CASSLSRRKAEAGDGYTF. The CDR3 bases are TGTGCCAGCAGCTTAAGTAGGCGTAAGGCGGAGGCGGGGGATGGCTACACCTTC.

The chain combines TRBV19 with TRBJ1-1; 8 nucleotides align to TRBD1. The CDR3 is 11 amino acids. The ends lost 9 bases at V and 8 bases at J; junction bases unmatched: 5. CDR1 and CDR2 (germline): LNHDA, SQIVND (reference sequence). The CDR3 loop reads CARGQGLEAFF. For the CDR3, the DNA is TGTGCCAGAGGACAGGGTCTAGAAGCTTTCTTT.

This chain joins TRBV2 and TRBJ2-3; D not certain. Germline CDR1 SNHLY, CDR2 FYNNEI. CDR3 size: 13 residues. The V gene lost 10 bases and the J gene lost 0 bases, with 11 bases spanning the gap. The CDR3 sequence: CATRGTSTDTQYF. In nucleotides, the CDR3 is TGTGCCACGAGAGGAACGAGCACAGATACGCAGTATTTT.

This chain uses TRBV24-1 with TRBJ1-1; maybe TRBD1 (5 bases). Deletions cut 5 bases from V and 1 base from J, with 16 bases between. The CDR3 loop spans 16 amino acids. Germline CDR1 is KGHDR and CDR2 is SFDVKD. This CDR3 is CATSGGRGERNTEAFF. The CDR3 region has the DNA TGTGCCACCAGTGGGGGTCGAGGGGAAAGGAACACTGAAGCTTTCTTT.

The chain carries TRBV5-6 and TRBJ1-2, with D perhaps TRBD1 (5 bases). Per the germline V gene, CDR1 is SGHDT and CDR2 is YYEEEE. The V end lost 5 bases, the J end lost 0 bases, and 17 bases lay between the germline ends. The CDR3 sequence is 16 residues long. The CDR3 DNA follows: TGTGCCAGCAGTAGGGGACGTAAGCAATCTAACTATGGCTACACCTTC. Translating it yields CASSRGRKQSNYGYTF.

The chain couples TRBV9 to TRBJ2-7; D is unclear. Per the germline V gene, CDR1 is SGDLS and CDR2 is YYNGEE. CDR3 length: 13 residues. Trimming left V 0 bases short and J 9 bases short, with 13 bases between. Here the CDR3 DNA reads TGTGCCAGCAGCGTAGCGGCAGGTTCCGTGCAGTACTTC. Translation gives CASSVAAGSVQYF.

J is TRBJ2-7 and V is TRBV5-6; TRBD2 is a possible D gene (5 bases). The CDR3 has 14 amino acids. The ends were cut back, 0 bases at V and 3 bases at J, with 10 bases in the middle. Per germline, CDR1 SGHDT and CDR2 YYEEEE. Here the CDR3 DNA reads TGTGCCAGCAGCTTGGACAGCGGAATCTACGAGCAGTACTTC. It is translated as CASSLDSGIYEQYF. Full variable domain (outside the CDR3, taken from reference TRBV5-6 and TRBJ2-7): DAGVTQSPTHLIKTRGQQVTLRCSPKSGHDTVSWYQQALGQGPQFIFQYYEEEERQRGNFPDRFSGHQFPNYSSELNVNALLLGDSALYLCASSLDSGIYEQYFGPGTRLTVT.

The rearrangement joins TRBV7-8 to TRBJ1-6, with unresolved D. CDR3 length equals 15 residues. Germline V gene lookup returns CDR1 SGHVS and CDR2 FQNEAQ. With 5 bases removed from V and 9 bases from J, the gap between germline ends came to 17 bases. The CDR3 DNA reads TGTGCCAGCAGCCAACTGGTTGGGCTCCGTTCACCCCTCCACTTT. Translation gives CASSQLVGLRSPLHF.

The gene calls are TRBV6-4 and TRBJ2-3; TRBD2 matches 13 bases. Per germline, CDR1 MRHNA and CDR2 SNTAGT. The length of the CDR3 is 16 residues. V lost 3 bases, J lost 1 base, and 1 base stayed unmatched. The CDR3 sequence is CASSEGTSGGTDTQYF. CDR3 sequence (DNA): TGTGCCAGCAGTGAGGGGACTAGCGGGGGCACAGATACGCAGTATTTT.

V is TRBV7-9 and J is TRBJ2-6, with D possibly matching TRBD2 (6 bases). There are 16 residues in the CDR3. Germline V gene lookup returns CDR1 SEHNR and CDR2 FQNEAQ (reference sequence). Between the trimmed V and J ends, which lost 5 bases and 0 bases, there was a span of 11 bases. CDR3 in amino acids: CASSRSGGSGANVLTF. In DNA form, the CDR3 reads TGTGCCAGCAGCCGTTCCGGGGGCTCTGGGGCCAACGTCCTGACTTTC.